This TCR beta chain was profiled in a study of cytomegalovirus exposure and HLA in healthy donors. Researchers ran the PCR with 60 Vbeta and 13 Jbeta primers. Assay: immunoSEQ multiplex PCR; the TCRdb copy retains only in-frame clones and omits some. Here the sample spans about 160,000 clones, approximately 75% being singletons. Regarding this clone: Its antigen is not identified.

General study points: A previous analysis found most TCR beta V segments productive roughly 90% or roughly 30% of the time. Associated with cytomegalovirus, according to the listing, were approximately 160 TCR beta chains.

The TCR sequence derives from a man aged 25 to 40 in good health and CMV-seropositive. Sequenced: PBMCs.

The CDR3: CASILMGGPYEQYF. In DNA form, the CDR3 reads TGTGCCAGCATCCTAATGGGGGGACCCTACGAGCAGTACTTC. This rearrangement joins TRBV7-2 to TRBJ2-7; possibly TRBD2 for D (6 bases). Trimming cost V 7 bases and J 2 bases, with 15 bases left between them. The CDR3 loop spans 14 amino acids. The germline V gene has CDR1 SGHTA and CDR2 FQGNSA.